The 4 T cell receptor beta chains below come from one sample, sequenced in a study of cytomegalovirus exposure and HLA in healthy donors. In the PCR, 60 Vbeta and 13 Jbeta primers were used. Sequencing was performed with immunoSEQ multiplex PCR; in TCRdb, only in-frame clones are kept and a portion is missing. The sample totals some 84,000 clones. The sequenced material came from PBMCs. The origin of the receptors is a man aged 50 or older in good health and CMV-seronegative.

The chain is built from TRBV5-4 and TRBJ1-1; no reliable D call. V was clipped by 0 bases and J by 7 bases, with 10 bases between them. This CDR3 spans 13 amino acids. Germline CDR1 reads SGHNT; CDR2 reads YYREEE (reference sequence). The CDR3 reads CASSLVTGIEAFF. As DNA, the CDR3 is TGTGCCAGCAGCTTGGTAACGGGAATTGAAGCTTTCTTT.

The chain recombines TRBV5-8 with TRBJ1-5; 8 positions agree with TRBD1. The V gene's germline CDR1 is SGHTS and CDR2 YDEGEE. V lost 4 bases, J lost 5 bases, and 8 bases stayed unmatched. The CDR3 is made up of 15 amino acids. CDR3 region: CASSLEDRADQPQHF. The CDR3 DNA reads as TGTGCCAGCAGCCTAGAGGACAGGGCCGATCAGCCCCAGCATTTT.

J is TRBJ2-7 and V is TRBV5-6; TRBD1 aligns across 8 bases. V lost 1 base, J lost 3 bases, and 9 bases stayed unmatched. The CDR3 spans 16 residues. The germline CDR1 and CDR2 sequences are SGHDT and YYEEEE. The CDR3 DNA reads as TGTGCCAGCAGCTTGTTATGGACAGGGAAAGGCTACGAGCAGTACTTC. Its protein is CASSLLWTGKGYEQYF.

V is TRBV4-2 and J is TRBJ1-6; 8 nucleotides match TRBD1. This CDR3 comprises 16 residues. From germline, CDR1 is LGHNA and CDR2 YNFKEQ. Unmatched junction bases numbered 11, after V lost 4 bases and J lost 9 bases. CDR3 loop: CASSPRSGQGGSPLHF. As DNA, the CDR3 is TGTGCCAGCAGCCCGCGATCCGGACAGGGTGGTTCACCCCTCCACTTT.